This T cell receptor beta chain was sequenced during a study of vaccination effects on CD4 cells after COVID-19. Germline values: CDR1 SGHKS, CDR2 YYEKEE (reference sequence). This CDR3 has 15 amino acids. V was trimmed by 1 base and J by 6 bases, leaving 11 bases between them. This clone has only a few counts. Its antigen is not identified. Clones were read by immunoSEQ multiplex PCR, and TCRdb kept only the in-frame ones, dropping some. The sample holds under 40,000 clones, 82% seen once. Within the ViraFEST assay, antigen-specific CD4+ T cells underwent expansion with viral peptide pools prior to sequencing. CD4+ T cells were isolated after around 10 days of culture. Each person got two doses of an mRNA SARS-CoV-2 vaccine, BNT162b2 or mRNA-1273. Vaccinees lacked prior SARS-CoV-2 infection and tested negative for nucleocapsid antibodies.

The source material was CD4+ T cells from PBMCs cultured with HCoV-NL63 spike peptides, sampled after COVID-19 vaccination. The chain combines TRBV5-5 with TRBJ1-6; unclear D gene. The sequence came from a human donor who received a COVID-19 vaccine. Some clones in this sample may be carry-over from other donors' samples. CDR3 nucleotide sequence: TGTGCCAGCAGCTTGTATGAGGGCCTTAATTCACCCCTCCACTTT. Translating gives CASSLYEGLNSPLHF.